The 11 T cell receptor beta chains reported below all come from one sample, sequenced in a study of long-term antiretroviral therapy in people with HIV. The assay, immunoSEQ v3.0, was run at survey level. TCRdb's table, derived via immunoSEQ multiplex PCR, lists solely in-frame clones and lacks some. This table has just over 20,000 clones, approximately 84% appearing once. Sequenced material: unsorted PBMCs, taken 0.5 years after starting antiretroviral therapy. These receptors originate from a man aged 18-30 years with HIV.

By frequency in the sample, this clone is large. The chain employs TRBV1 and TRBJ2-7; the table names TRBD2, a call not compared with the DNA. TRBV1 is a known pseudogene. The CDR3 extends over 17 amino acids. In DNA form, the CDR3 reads TGCACCAGCAGCCAGGGACTAGCGGGATGCCGCTCCTACGAGCAGTACTTC. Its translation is CTSSQGLAGCRSYEQYF.

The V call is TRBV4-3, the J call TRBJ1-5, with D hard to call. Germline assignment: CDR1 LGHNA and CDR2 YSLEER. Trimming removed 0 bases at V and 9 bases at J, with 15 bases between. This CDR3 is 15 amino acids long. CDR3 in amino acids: CASSQEKQKILPQHF. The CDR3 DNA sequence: TGCGCCAGCAGCCAAGAAAAACAGAAAATTCTGCCCCAGCATTTT.

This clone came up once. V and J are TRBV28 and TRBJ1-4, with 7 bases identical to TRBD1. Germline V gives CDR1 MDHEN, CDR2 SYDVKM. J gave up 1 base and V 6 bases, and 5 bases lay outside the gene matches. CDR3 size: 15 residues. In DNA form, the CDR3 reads TGTGCCAGCAGGGATCAGGGGGGAACTAATGAAAAACTGTTTTTT. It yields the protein CASRDQGGTNEKLFF.

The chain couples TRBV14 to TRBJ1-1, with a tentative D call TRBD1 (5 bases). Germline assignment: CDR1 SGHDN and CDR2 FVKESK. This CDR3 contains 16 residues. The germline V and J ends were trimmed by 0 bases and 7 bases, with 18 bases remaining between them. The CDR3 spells CASSQDRGRFQDEAFF. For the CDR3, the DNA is TGTGCCAGCAGCCAAGATAGGGGCAGGTTCCAAGATGAAGCTTTCTTT.

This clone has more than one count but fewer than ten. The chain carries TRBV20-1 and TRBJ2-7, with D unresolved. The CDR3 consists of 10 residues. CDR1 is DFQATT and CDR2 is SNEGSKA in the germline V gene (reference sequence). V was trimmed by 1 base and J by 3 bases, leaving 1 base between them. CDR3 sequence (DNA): TGCAGTGCTAGAGTCTACGAGCAGTACTTC. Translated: CSARVYEQYF.

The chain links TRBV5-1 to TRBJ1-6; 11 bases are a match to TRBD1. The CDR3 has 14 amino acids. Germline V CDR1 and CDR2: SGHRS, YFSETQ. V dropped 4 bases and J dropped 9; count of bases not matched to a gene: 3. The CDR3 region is CASSHGQGASPLHF. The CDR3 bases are TGCGCCAGCAGCCACGGACAGGGGGCTTCACCCCTCCACTTT.

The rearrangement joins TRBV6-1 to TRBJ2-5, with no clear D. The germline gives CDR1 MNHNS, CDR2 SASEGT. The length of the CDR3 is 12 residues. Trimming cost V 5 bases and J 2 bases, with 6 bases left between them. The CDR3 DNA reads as TGTGCCAGCAGTCAGCTGCAAGAGACCCAGTACTTC. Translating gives CASSQLQETQYF.

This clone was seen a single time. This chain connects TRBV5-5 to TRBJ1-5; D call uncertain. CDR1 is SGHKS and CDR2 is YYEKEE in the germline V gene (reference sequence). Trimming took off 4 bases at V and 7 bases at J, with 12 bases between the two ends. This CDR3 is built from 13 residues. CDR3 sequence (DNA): TGTGCCAGCAGCAGCTTAGCGGGACAGCCCCAGCATTTT. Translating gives CASSSLAGQPQHF.

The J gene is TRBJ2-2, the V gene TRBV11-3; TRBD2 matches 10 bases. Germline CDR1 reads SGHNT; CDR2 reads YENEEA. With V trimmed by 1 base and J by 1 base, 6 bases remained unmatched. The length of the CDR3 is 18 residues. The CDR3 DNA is TGTGCCAGCAGCTTAGCGCCATGGACTAGCGGGAACACCGGGGAGCTGTTTTTT. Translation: CASSLAPWTSGNTGELFF.

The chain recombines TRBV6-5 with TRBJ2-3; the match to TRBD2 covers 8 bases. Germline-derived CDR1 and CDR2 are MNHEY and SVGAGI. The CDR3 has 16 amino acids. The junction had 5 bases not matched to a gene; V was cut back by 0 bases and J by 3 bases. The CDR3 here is CASSYSNSGSTDTQYF. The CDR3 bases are TGTGCCAGCAGTTACTCCAACAGCGGGAGTACAGATACGCAGTATTTT.

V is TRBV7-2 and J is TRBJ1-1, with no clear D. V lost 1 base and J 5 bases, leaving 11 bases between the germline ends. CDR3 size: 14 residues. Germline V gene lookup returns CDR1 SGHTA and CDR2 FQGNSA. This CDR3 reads CASSLGLGPTEAFF. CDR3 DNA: TGTGCCAGCAGCTTAGGGCTGGGCCCAACTGAAGCTTTCTTT.